This TCR beta chain was sequenced in a study of cytomegalovirus exposure and HLA in healthy donors. Study in general: About 179 million T cells yielded around 120 million unique TCR beta sequences in earlier analysis.

The CDR3 runs to 13 residues. The V gene's germline CDR1 is SGHTA and CDR2 FQGNSA. V gave up 5 bases and J gave up 0 bases, with 7 bases separating them. These donors, healthy bone marrow donors, were studied. At the time of sampling, donors were nominally healthy, though unrecorded immune exposures were likely. This clone is a singleton in its sample. The antigen remains unidentified. Primers: 60 Vbeta forward and 13 Jbeta reverse. Sequencing used immunoSEQ multiplex PCR; TCRdb keeps in-frame clones, though not all of them. The data show 140,000 to 150,000 clones, about three quarters seen once. Findings of the study overall: Later analysis indicated greater clonal expansion among HLA-associated TCR beta chains than among equally common other chains.

The gene calls are TRBV7-2 and TRBJ1-1; no firm D call. The TCR sequence derives from a male donor in good health and CMV-seronegative. Material: PBMCs. This CDR3 is CASSPGLNTEAFF. CDR3 sequence (DNA): TGTGCCAGCAGCCCCGGTTTGAACACTGAAGCTTTCTTT.